This TCR beta chain was identified during a study of shared clonotypes between healthy human individuals. Findings of the study overall: Clonotype sharing among donors likely depends on sequencing depth.

Of note for this clone: Its antigen is undetermined.

The assay was immunoSEQ multiplex PCR, and TCRdb's table has in-frame clones only and misses some. This table has some 2 million clones, roughly 94% appearing once. This TCR was sampled from a man between 18 and 29 years old in good health. What was sequenced was naive CD4+ T cells sorted from blood. Subset defined: CD45RA+ positively selected.

The CDR3 loop reads CATSLGKGAFSIREQYF. The CDR3 DNA is TGTGCCACCAGCCTGGGTAAGGGGGCATTTTCGATACGCGAGCAGTACTTC. The chain recombines TRBV15 with TRBJ2-7, with 7 positions matching TRBD1. The V and J ends lost 5 bases and 6 bases, in that order; junction bases with no gene match: 19. CDR1 is LNHNV and CDR2 is YYDKDF in the germline V gene (reference sequence). This CDR3 is 17 amino acids long.